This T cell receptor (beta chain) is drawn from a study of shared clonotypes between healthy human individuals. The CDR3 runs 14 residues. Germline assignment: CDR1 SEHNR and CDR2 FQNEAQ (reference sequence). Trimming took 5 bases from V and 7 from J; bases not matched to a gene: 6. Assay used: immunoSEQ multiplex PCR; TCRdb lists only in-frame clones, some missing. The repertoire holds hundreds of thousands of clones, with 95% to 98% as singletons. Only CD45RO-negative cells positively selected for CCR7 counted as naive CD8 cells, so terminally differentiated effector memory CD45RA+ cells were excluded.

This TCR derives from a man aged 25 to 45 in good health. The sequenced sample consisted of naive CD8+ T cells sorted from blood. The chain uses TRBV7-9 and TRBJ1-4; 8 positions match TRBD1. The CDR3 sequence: CASSPTGVVEKLFF. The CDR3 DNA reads TGTGCCAGCAGCCCGACAGGGGTGGTTGAAAAACTGTTTTTT.